The 10 T cell receptor beta chains reported below all come from one sample, sequenced in a study of T cells in Graves' hyperthyroidism and ophthalmopathy. RNA transcripts yielded amplified TCR beta CDR3 regions. The HTBI primer set served for first-round RT-PCR of the TCR CDR3. TCRdb recomputed calls from the multiplex PCR reads with MiXCR, one row per CDR3 protein. Of some 24,000 distinct CDR3 sequences in the sample, under 55% were seen once. The sequenced material came from blood. The origin of the receptors is a woman in her forties with Graves' hyperthyroidism that later progressed to Graves' ophthalmopathy.

This clonotype was recorded once. The CDR3 region has the DNA TGTGCCAGCAGCCAAGAACACCAAAACGGGAGTGAGTTCTTC. Translated: CASSQEHQNGSEFF. The chain combines TRBV5-4 with TRBJ2-1; a possible D gene is TRBD2 (6 bases). V lost 4 bases and J lost 14, with 22 bases in between. This CDR3 contains 14 residues. Germline loops: CDR1 SGHNT, CDR2 YYREEE (reference sequence).

The chain couples TRBV20-1 to TRBJ1-1, with D uncertain. The germline V gene has CDR1 DFQATT and CDR2 SNEGSKA (reference sequence). The CDR3 is made up of 14 amino acids. V shed 2 bases and J shed 3 bases, with 13 bases lying between them. The CDR3 nucleotides are TGCAGTGCTAGACACACATACCTGGACACTGAAGCTTTCTTT. It specifies CSARHTYLDTEAFF.

This clonotype was picked up a small number of times. This rearrangement joins TRBV20-1 to TRBJ2-7; TRBD1 matches 7 bases. There are 13 residues in the CDR3. Germline CDR1 DFQATT, CDR2 SNEGSKA (reference sequence). Unmatched junction bases numbered 4, after V lost 5 bases and J lost 0 bases. The CDR3 spells CSAGQANSYEQYF. The CDR3 coding sequence is TGCAGTGCTGGACAGGCGAACTCCTACGAGCAGTACTTC.

This CDR3 reads CASSPTGGHNEQFF. CDR3 DNA sequence: TGTGCCAGTAGTCCAACAGGGGGGCACAATGAGCAGTTCTTC. The V call is TRBV19, the J call TRBJ2-1; 8 positions match TRBD1. J was trimmed by 5 bases and V by 5 bases; bases with no gene match: 5. From germline, CDR1 is LNHDA and CDR2 SQIVND (reference sequence). The CDR3 spans 14 residues.

V gene TRBV20-1 combines with J gene TRBJ1-3; D is perhaps TRBD1 (5 bases). V lost 0 bases and J lost 3, with 12 bases in between. The CDR3 covers 15 residues. The V gene's germline CDR1 is DFQATT and CDR2 SNEGSKA (reference sequence). The DNA of the CDR3 is TGCAGTGCTAGAGATGTCAGGGTTGGTGGAAACACCATATATTTT. It specifies CSARDVRVGGNTIYF.

The chain recombines TRBV7-8 with TRBJ1-3; D is perhaps TRBD1 (5 bases). The CDR3 loop spans 13 amino acids. Trimming shortened V by 3 bases and J by 7 bases, and 10 bases separated the two germline ends. The germline gives CDR1 SGHVS, CDR2 FQNEAQ. CDR3 loop: CASSLDRGNTIYF. The CDR3 bases are TGTGCCAGCAGCTTGGATCGGGGCAACACCATATATTTT. The whole variable domain, filled in from reference TRBV7-8 and TRBJ1-3, reads GAGVSQSPRYKVAKRGQDVALRCDPISGHVSLFWYQQALGQGPEFLTYFQNEAQLDKSGLPSDRFFAERPEGSVSTLKIQRTQQEDSAVYLCASSLDRGNTIYFGEGSWLTVV.

The table lists this clonotype with a few counts. The chain uses TRBV29-1 and TRBJ1-1; D call uncertain. This CDR3 has 12 amino acids. The germline V gene encodes CDR1 SQVTM and CDR2 ANQGSEA. V was shortened by 6 bases and J by 3 bases, with 11 bases between the two germline ends. CDR3 sequence: CSVNSGYTEAFF. The CDR3, as DNA: TGCAGCGTGAATTCGGGGTACACTGAAGCTTTCTTT.

Ten or more counts support this clonotype. The chain employs TRBV6-6 and TRBJ2-5; 8 nucleotides line up with TRBD2. The CDR3 totals 15 residues. CDR1 and CDR2 (germline): MNHNY, SVGAGI (reference sequence). Trimming removed 0 bases from V and 5 bases from J; junction bases left unmatched: 5. CDR3 region: CASSYSGGGWETQYF. The CDR3 region has the DNA TGTGCCAGCAGTTACTCCGGGGGGGGATGGGAGACCCAGTACTTC.

The V call is TRBV20-1, the J call TRBJ1-1; no firm D call. This CDR3 has 12 amino acids. Per the germline V gene, CDR1 is DFQATT and CDR2 is SNEGSKA (reference sequence). Trimming removed 8 bases from V and 3 bases from J, with 13 bases in between. This CDR3 is CSSSLGDTEAFF. The CDR3 nucleotides read TGCAGTTCCTCCCTCGGGGACACTGAAGCTTTCTTT.

The chain is built from TRBV7-4 and TRBJ2-1, with no clear D. V gave up 10 bases and J gave up 5 bases, with 15 bases separating them. This CDR3 comprises 13 residues. Germline values: CDR1 SGHVT, CDR2 SQSDAQ. CDR3 protein: CATQPERDNEQFF. CDR3 nucleotides: TGTGCCACCCAACCGGAGAGAGACAATGAGCAGTTCTTC.